This TCR beta chain was identified in a study of CD8+ T cells in alopecia areata. To note about this clone: Its antigen is as yet unknown.

Whole-study results and caveats: Affected lesional scalp, above all in alopecia totalis/universalis, was more clonal than normal scalp.

Reverse transcribed after extraction, RNA yielded cDNA as the sequencing template. The assay was immunoSEQ multiplex PCR, and TCRdb's table has in-frame clones only and misses some. The sample has 200,000 to 250,000 clones; 40% to 55% are singletons. Treatment meaning: oral pan-JAK inhibitor, 5-10 mg twice daily. Both peripheral blood and punch biopsies of lesional scalp skin were obtained from patients who had alopecia areata. The sequence was collected from a human donor with alopecia areata. Sequenced here: CD4+ T cells sorted from blood, sampled between weeks 36 and 40, from a patient treated with tofacitinib.

CDR3 in DNA: TGTGCCAGCAGCAAGGGGGCTGGGGCCAACGTCCTGACTTTC. Encoded protein: CASSKGAGANVLTF. The J gene is TRBJ2-6, the V gene TRBV2; possibly TRBD1 for D (6 bases). CDR3 length: 14 amino acids. V was shortened by 6 bases and J by 2 bases, with 8 bases between the two germline ends. CDR1 and CDR2 from the germline V gene are SNHLY and FYNNEI.